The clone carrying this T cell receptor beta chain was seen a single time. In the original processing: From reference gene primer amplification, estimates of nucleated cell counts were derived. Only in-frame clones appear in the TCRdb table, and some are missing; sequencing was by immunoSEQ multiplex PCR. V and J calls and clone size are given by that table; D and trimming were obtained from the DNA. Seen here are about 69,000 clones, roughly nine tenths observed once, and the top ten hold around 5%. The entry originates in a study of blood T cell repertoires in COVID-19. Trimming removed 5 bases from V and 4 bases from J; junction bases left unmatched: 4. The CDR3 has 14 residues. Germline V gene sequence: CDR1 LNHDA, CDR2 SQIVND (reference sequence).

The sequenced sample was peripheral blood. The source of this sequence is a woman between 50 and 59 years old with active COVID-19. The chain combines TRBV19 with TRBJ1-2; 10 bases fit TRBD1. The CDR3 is CASSLGQGPYGYTF. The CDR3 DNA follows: TGTGCCAGTAGTTTGGGACAGGGGCCCTATGGCTACACCTTC.